One sample yielded the 13 T cell receptor beta chains listed below, sequenced in a study of metastatic and nonmetastatic thyroid tumors. With MiXCR, TCRdb reprocessed the PCR reads. Among about 11,000 clones listed, approximately 29% were seen once. Each patient went into thyroid surgery without having received any treatment. Sample: tumor tissue. The source of these receptors is a female donor with papillary thyroid cancer or a benign thyroid nodule (not recorded which). Some clones in this sample may be carry-over from other donors' samples.

V is TRBV11-3 and J is TRBJ2-5; 14 nucleotides match TRBD2. CDR3 size: 16 residues. J lost 4 bases, V lost 5 bases, and 6 bases had no gene match. CDR1 is SGHNT and CDR2 is YENEEA in the germline V gene. CDR3 sequence reads: CASSRGLAGGRETQYF. CDR3 DNA: TGTGCCAGCAGCCGAGGACTAGCGGGGGGCAGAGAGACCCAGTACTTC.

This rearrangement joins TRBV5-1 to TRBJ2-2; weak D call: TRBD1 (6 bases). Germline CDR1 SGHRS, CDR2 YFSETQ. Deletions cut 4 bases from V and 5 bases from J, with 12 bases between. The CDR3 has 14 amino acids. CDR3 in amino acids: CASSRDTETGELFF. CDR3 bases: TGCGCCAGCAGCCGGGACACTGAGACCGGGGAGCTGTTTTTT.

This clone has a handful of counts. The J gene is TRBJ1-6, the V gene TRBV5-1, with no clear D. Germline V lookup: CDR1 SGHRS, CDR2 YFSETQ. This CDR3 is built from 15 residues. Trimming removed 2 bases at V and 7 bases at J, with 13 bases between. The CDR3 sequence is CASSLEGGPNSPLHF. In DNA form, the CDR3 reads TGCGCCAGCAGCTTAGAGGGCGGACCCAATTCACCCCTCCACTTT.

The genes are TRBV6-2 or TRBV6-3 and TRBJ2-7, with D maybe TRBD2 (6 bases). From germline, CDR1 is MNHEY and CDR2 SVGEGT. V was shortened by 8 bases and J by 6 bases, with 17 bases between the two germline ends. The length of the CDR3 is 13 residues. The CDR3 bases are TGTGCCAGCCAACGGGAGATTGTCGCCGAGCAGTACTTC. Amino acid sequence: CASQREIVAEQYF.

This clone showed up just once. This chain connects TRBV18 to TRBJ2-7; D is undetermined. CDR1 KGHSH and CDR2 LQKENI come from the germline V gene. The CDR3 consists of 14 residues. With 3 bases removed from V and 1 base from J, the gap between germline ends came to 10 bases. The CDR3, as DNA: TGTGCCAGCTCACCGTCGCAACAGTCCTACGAGCAGTACTTC. It specifies CASSPSQQSYEQYF.

This chain uses TRBV28 with TRBJ2-7, with 9 nucleotides matching TRBD2. Germline-derived CDR1 and CDR2 are MDHEN and SYDVKM. V lost 5 bases, J lost 0 bases, and 8 bases stayed unmatched. This CDR3 has 16 residues. Here the CDR3 DNA reads TGTGCCAGCAGTCCTCGACTAGCGGAGCCCTCCTACGAGCAGTACTTC. Translation gives CASSPRLAEPSYEQYF.

A few counts support this clone. The V gene is TRBV20-1, the J gene TRBJ2-5; 10 nucleotides match TRBD2. This CDR3 spans 15 amino acids. The V and J ends lost 0 bases and 1 base, in that order; junction bases with no gene match: 2. Germline V gene data show CDR1 as DFQATT and CDR2 as SNEGSKA (reference sequence). In nucleotides, the CDR3 is TGCAGTGCTAGAGATAGCGGGGGGATCCAAGAGACCCAGTACTTC. It translates to CSARDSGGIQETQYF.

The chain has TRBV28 and TRBJ2-7, with a possible D match to TRBD2 (5 bases). With 11 bases removed from V and 0 bases from J, the gap between germline ends came to 20 bases. The CDR3 covers 15 residues. CDR1 and CDR2 from the germline V gene are MDHEN and SYDVKM. In DNA, the CDR3 is TGTGCCGCCAATTCAGGACTGCTTAGCTCCTACGAGCAGTACTTC. It yields the protein CAANSGLLSSYEQYF.

CDR3 in DNA: TGCGCCAGCAGCCAGGGGCAGGATACGCAGTATTTT. It codes for CASSQGQDTQYF. V gene TRBV4-1 combines with J gene TRBJ2-3; perhaps TRBD1 as D (5 bases). This CDR3 contains 12 residues. CDR1 MGHRA and CDR2 YSYEKL come from the germline V gene. The germline V and J ends were trimmed by 3 bases and 6 bases, with 7 bases remaining between them.

CDR3 protein: CASSQEVSRSLLSYEQYF. The CDR3 bases are TGCGCCAGCAGCCAAGAGGTTTCCAGGTCACTACTCTCCTACGAGCAGTACTTC. V usage is TRBV4-1 and J usage is TRBJ2-7, with D unresolved. The CDR3 extends over 18 amino acids. The V gene's germline CDR1 is MGHRA and CDR2 YSYEKL. V dropped 0 bases and J dropped 0 bases, with 18 bases sitting between them.

This clone was recorded many times. The chain is built from TRBV30 and TRBJ1-4; maybe TRBD1 (5 bases). This CDR3 is 17 amino acids long. Germline CDR1 is GTSNPN and CDR2 is SVGIG (reference sequence). V shed 0 bases and J shed 5 bases, with 19 bases lying between them. In DNA form, the CDR3 reads TGTGCCTGGAGTGTACAGGCCTCCTCGGTTTTAAATGAAAAACTGTTTTTT. Translation: CAWSVQASSVLNEKLFF. Complete variable domain (other parts from reference TRBV30 and TRBJ1-4): SQTIHQWPATLVQPVGSPLSLECTVEGTSNPNLYWYRQAAGRGLQLLFYSVGIGQISSEVPQNLSASRPQDRQFILSSKKLLLSDSGFYLCAWSVQASSVLNEKLFFGSGTQLSVL.

This sequence joins TRBV11-3 and TRBJ2-1, with 8 bases matching TRBD2. With V trimmed by 5 bases and J by 9 bases, 9 bases remained unmatched. Germline CDR1 reads SGHNT; CDR2 reads YENEEA. The CDR3 totals 14 residues. The CDR3 sequence: CASSQGLGEGEQFF. In DNA form, the CDR3 reads TGTGCCAGCAGCCAGGGACTAGGTGAAGGTGAGCAGTTCTTC.

The CDR3 spells CASSPWTGENYGYTF. For the CDR3, the DNA is TGTGCCAGCTCACCTTGGACAGGGGAGAACTATGGCTACACCTTC. The chain carries TRBV18 and TRBJ1-2, with 9 bases that match TRBD1. This CDR3 region has 15 residues. The V gene end was trimmed by 3 bases and the J gene end by 2 bases; junction bases not matched to a gene: 4. CDR1 KGHSH and CDR2 LQKENI come from the germline V gene.